The T cell receptor beta chain under discussion was sequenced for a study of blood T cell repertoires in COVID-19. Study background: Acute and convalescent COVID-19 specimens originated in the United States, Italy and Spain. From T cells, B-cell-depleted T cells, or PBMCs came the material, which was cDNA or gDNA.

Original methodology: Quantification of nucleated cells was approximated via reference gene primer amplification. Clones were read by immunoSEQ multiplex PCR, and TCRdb kept only the in-frame ones, dropping some. V and J calls and clone size follow that table, whereas D and trimming were derived from the DNA. Here the sample spans around 360,000 clones, roughly 86% being singletons. Trimming took 5 bases from V and 5 from J, leaving 7 bases between them. In germline, CDR1 is MNHEY, CDR2 SMNVEV (reference sequence). The CDR3 sequence is 12 residues long. The chain recombines TRBV27 with TRBJ2-1; D call uncertain. The receptor was isolated from a woman aged 30 to 39 with COVID-19, enrolled during active disease. Sample: peripheral blood. Here the CDR3 reads CASSRTDNEQFF. Here the CDR3 DNA reads TGTGCCAGCAGTCGCACAGACAATGAGCAGTTCTTC.